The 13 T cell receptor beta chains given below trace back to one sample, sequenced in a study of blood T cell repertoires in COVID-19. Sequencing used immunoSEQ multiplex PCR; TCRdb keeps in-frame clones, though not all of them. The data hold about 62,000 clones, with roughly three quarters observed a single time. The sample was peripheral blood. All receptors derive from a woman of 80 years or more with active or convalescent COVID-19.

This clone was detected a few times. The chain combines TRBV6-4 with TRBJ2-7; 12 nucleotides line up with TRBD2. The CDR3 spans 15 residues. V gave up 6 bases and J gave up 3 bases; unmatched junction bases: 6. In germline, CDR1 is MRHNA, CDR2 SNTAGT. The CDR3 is CASSPLAGGLYEQYF. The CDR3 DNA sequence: TGTGCCAGCAGCCCCCTAGCGGGGGGGCTCTACGAGCAGTACTTC.

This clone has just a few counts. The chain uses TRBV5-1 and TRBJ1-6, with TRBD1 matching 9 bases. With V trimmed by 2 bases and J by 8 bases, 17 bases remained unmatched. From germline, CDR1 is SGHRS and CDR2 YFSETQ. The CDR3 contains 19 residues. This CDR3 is CASSFLGWDRDRGYSPLHF. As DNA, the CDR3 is TGCGCCAGCAGCTTCCTAGGTTGGGACAGGGATAGGGGTTATTCACCCCTCCACTTT.

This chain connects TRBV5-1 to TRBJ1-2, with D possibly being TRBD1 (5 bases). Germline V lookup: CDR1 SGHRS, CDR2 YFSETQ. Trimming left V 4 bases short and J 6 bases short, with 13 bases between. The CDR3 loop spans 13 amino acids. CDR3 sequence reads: CASSTPATDGYTF. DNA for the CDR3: TGCGCCAGCAGCACCCCCGCGACAGATGGCTACACCTTC.

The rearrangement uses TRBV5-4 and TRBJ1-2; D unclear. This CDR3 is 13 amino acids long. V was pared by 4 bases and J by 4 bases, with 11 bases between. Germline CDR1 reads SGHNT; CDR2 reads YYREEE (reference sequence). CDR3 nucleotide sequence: TGTGCCAGCAGCCGGGAGGGTGCCTATGGCTACACCTTC. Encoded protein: CASSREGAYGYTF.

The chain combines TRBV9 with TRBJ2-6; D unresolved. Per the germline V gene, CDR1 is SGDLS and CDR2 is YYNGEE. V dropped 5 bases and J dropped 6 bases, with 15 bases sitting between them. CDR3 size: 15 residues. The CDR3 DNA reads TGTGCCAGCAGTGAAAACAGCCTCTTGGCCAACGTCCTGACTTTC. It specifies CASSENSLLANVLTF.

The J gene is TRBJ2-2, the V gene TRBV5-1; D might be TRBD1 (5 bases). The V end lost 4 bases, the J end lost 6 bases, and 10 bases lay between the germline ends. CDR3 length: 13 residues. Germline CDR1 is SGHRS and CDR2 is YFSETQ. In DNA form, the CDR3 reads TGCGCCAGCAGCGACCAGGGCGCCGGGGAGCTGTTTTTT. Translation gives CASSDQGAGELFF.

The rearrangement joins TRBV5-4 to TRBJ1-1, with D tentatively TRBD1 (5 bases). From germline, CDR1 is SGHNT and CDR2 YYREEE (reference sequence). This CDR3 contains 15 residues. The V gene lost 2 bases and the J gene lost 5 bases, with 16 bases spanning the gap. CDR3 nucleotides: TGTGCCAGCAGCTTAGTCAAGGGTGGGGCGACTGAAGCTTTCTTT. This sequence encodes CASSLVKGGATEAFF.

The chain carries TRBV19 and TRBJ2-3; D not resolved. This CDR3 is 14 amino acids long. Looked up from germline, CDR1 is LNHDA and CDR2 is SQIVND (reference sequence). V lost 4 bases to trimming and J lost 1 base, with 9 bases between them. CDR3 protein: CASSNQARTDTQYF. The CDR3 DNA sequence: TGTGCCAGTAGTAACCAGGCCCGCACAGATACGCAGTATTTT.

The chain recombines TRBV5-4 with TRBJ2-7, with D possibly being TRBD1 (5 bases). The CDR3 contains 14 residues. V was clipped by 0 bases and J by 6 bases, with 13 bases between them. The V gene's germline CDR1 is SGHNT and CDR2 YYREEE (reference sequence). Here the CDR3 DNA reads TGTGCCAGCAGCTTGGCTAGACGCCAGGGCGAGCAGTACTTC. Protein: CASSLARRQGEQYF. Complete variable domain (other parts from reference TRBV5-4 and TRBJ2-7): ETGVTQSPTHLIKTRGQQVTLRCSSQSGHNTVSWYQQALGQGPQFIFQYYREEENGRGNFPPRFSGLQFPNYSSELNVNALELDDSALYLCASSLARRQGEQYFGPGTRLTVT.

The CDR3 bases are TGTGCCAGCAGCTTTGGACTAGGCCCCTACGAGCAGTACTTC. This sequence encodes CASSFGLGPYEQYF. V gene TRBV14 combines with J gene TRBJ2-7; 7 bases are a match to TRBD2. Germline lookup yields CDR1 SGHDN and CDR2 FVKESK. J gave up 2 bases and V 5 bases, and 6 bases lay outside the gene matches. CDR3 length: 14 residues.

As DNA, the CDR3 is TGCAGCGTTACCGGACAGGGGGGAGACACTGAAGCTTTCTTT. Translating it yields CSVTGQGGDTEAFF. The V call is TRBV29-1, the J call TRBJ1-1; TRBD1 matches at 10 bases. The length of the CDR3 is 14 residues. Germline CDR1 is SQVTM and CDR2 is ANQGSEA. V dropped 5 bases and J dropped 3; count of bases not matched to a gene: 6. The whole variable domain, filled in from reference TRBV29-1 and TRBJ1-1, reads SAVISQKPSRDICQRGTSLTIQCQVDSQVTMMFWYRQQPGQSLTLIATANQGSEATYESGFVIDKFPISRPNLTFSTLTVSNMSPEDSSIYLCSVTGQGGDTEAFFGQGTRLTVV.

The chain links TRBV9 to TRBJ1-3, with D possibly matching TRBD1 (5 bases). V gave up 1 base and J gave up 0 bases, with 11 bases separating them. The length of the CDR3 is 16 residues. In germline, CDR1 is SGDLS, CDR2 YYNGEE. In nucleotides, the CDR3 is TGTGCCAGCAGCGTAAAGGGGCAGAACTCTGGAAACACCATATATTTT. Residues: CASSVKGQNSGNTIYF.

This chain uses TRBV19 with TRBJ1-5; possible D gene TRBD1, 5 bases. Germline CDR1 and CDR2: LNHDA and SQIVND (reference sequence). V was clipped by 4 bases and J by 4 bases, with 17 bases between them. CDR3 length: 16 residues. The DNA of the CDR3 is TGTGCCAGTAGTAAGGAAGGCAGGGTGGGAAATCAGCCCCAGCATTTT. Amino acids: CASSKEGRVGNQPQHF.